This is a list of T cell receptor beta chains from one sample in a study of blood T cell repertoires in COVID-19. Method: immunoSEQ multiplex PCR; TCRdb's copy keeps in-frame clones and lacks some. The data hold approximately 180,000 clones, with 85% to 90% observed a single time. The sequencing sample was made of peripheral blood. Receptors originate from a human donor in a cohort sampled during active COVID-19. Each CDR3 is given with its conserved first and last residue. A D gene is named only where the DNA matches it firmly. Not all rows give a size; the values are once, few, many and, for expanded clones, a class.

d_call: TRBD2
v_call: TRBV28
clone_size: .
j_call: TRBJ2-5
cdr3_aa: CASLPGGRPGETQYF
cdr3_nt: TGTGCCAGCCTGCCAGGCGGGAGGCCCGGGGAGACCCAGTACTTC

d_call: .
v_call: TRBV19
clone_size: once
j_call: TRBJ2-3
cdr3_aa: CASSIGRVSTDTQYF
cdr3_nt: TGTGCCAGTAGTATAGGCAGGGTGAGCACAGATACGCAGTATTTT

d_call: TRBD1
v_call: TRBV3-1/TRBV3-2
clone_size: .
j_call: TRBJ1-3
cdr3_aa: CASSRQGENTIYF
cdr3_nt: TGTGCCAGTAGCCGACAGGGAGAAAACACCATATATTTT

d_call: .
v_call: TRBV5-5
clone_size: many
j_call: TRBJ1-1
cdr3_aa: CASTLGQHNTEAFF
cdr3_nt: TGTGCCAGCACCCTTGGACAGCACAACACTGAAGCTTTCTTT

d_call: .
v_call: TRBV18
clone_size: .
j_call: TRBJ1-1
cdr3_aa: CASSPDTRVNTEAFF
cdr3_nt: TGTGCCAGCTCACCAGATACCAGGGTGAACACTGAAGCTTTCTTT

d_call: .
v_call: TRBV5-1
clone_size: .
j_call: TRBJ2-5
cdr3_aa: CASSQGWEETQYF
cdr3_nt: TGCGCCAGCAGCCAGGGGTGGGAAGAGACCCAGTACTTC

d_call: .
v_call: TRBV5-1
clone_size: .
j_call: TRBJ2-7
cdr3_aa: CASSLEGLNYEQYF
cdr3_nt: TGCGCCAGCAGCTTGGAAGGACTTAACTACGAGCAGTACTTC

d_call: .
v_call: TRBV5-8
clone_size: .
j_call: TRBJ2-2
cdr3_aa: CASRRGGANTGELFF
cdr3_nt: TGTGCCAGCAGAAGAGGGGGGGCCAACACCGGGGAGCTGTTTTTT

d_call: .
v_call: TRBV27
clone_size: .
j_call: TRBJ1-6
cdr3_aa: CASRGQGSYNSPLHF
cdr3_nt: TGTGCCAGCAGAGGGCAGGGCTCCTATAATTCACCCCTCCACTTT

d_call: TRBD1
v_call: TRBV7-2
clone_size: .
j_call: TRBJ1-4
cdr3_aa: CASSSDRAGEKLFF
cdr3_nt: TGTGCCAGCAGCTCCGACAGGGCGGGAGAAAAACTGTTTTTT

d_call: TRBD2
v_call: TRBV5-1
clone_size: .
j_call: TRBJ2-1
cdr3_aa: CASGLSGGPSYNEQFF
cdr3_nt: TGCGCCAGCGGTCTATCGGGAGGGCCCTCCTACAATGAGCAGTTCTTC

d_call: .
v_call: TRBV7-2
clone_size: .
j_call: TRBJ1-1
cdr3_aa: CASRANPANTEAFF
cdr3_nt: TGTGCCAGCAGGGCAAACCCCGCGAACACTGAAGCTTTCTTT

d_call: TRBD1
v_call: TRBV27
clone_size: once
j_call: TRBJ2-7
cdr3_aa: CASSSRQGGSSSYEQYF
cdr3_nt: TGTGCCAGCAGCTCTAGACAGGGTGGTTCAAGCTCCTACGAGCAGTACTTC

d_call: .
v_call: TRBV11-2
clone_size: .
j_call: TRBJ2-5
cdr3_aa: CASSSGTGHIQETQYF
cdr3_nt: TGTGCCAGCAGCTCTGGAACAGGGCATATCCAAGAGACCCAGTACTTC

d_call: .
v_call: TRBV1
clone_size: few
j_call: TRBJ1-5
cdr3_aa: CTSSQRDRESQPQHF
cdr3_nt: TGCACCAGCAGCCAAAGAGACAGGGAGTCTCAGCCCCAGCATTTT

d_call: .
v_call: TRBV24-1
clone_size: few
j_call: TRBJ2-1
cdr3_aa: CATSDLTTLGQFF
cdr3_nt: TGTGCCACCAGTGATTTGACTACCCTGGGGCAGTTCTTC

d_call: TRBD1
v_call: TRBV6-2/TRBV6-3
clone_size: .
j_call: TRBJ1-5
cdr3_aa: CASSRGQSLPQHF
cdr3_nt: TGTGCCAGCAGCAGGGGACAGTCCCTGCCCCAGCATTTT

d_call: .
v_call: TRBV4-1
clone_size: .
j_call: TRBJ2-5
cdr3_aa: CASSQEGGDKETQYF
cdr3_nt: TGCGCCAGCAGCCAAGAGGGGGGGGACAAAGAGACCCAGTACTTC

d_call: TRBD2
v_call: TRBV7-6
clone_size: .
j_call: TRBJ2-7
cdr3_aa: CASSRNFIAGLPGEQYF
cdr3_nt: TGTGCCAGCAGCCGTAATTTCATAGCGGGATTACCGGGGGAGCAGTACTTC

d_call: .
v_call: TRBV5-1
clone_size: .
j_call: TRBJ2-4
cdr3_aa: CASSLGTLKTKNIQYF
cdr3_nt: TGCGCCAGCAGCTTGGGCACTCTGAAAACCAAAAACATTCAGTACTTC

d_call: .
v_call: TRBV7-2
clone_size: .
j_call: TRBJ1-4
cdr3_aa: CASSPDDRREKLFF
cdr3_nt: TGTGCCAGCAGCCCAGATGACAGGAGGGAAAAACTGTTTTTT

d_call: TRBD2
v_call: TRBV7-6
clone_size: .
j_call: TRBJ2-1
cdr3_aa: CASSSHTWTREYNEQFF
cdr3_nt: TGTGCCAGCAGCTCACATACCTGGACTAGGGAATACAATGAGCAGTTCTTC

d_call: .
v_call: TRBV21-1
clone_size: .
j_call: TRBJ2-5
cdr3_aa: CASNFRLAGPRETQYF
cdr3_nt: TGTGCCAGCAACTTCAGACTAGCGGGGCCTAGGGAGACCCAGTACTTC

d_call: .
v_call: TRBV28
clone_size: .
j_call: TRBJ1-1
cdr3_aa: CASSWTRDTEAFF
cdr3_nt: TGTGCCAGCAGTTGGACAAGGGACACTGAAGCTTTCTTT

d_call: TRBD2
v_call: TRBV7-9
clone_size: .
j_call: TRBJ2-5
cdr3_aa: CASSNGRLAETQYF
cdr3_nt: TGTGCCAGCAGCAACGGGAGGCTAGCGGAGACCCAGTACTTC

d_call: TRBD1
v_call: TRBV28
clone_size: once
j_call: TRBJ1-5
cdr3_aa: CASSRTGKEPQHF
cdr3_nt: TGTGCCAGCAGCCGGACAGGGAAGGAGCCCCAGCATTTT

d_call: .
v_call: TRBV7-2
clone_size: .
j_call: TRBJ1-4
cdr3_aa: CASSLQGYNEKLFF
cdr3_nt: TGTGCCAGCAGCCTCCAGGGCTATAATGAAAAACTGTTTTTT

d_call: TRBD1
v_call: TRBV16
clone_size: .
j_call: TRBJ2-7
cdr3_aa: CASSQQNRGSYEQYF
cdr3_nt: TGTGCCAGCAGCCAACAGAACAGGGGGAGCTACGAGCAGTACTTC

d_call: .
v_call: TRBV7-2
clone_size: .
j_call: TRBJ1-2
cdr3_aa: CASSLDSGFGYTF
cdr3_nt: TGTGCCAGCAGCTTAGATTCGGGTTTTGGCTACACCTTC

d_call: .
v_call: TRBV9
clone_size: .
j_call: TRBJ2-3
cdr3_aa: CASSVAGKSTDTQYF
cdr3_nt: TGTGCCAGCAGCGTAGCGGGGAAGAGCACAGATACGCAGTATTTT

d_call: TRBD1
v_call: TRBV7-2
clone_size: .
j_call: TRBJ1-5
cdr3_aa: CASSLVYRGDQPQHF
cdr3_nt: TGTGCCAGCAGCTTAGTGTACAGGGGTGATCAGCCCCAGCATTTT

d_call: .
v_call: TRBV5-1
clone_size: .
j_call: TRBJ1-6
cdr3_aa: CASSFSGAYNSPLHF
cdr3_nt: TGCGCCAGCAGCTTTTCAGGCGCTTATAATTCACCCCTCCACTTT

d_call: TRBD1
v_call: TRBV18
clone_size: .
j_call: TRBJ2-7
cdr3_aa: CASSPPGQGIIYEQYF
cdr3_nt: TGTGCCAGCTCGCCCCCGGGACAGGGTATAATCTACGAGCAGTACTTC